The 28 T cell receptor beta chains below were found in one sample sequenced in a study of T cell responses to AZD1222 COVID-19 vaccine. Clones were sequenced by immunoSEQ multiplex PCR, and TCRdb holds only the in-frame ones, with some missing. This table holds fewer than 200,000 clones, approximately 90% found once. The sample in question was peripheral blood, obtained on day 0 of AZD1222 vaccination. These receptor sequences come from an adult in good health.

The chain uses TRBV28 and TRBJ1-1; D not certain. Germline loops: CDR1 MDHEN, CDR2 SYDVKM. V was clipped by 3 bases and J by 8 bases, with 16 bases between them. The CDR3 length is 14 residues. The CDR3 loop is CASSFRNRAREAFF. CDR3 nucleotides: TGTGCCAGCAGTTTCAGGAACCGGGCGAGAGAAGCTTTCTTT.

The V gene is TRBV4-3, the J gene TRBJ1-1; D gene uncertain. This CDR3 contains 15 residues. Germline values: CDR1 LGHNA, CDR2 YSLEER. The V and J ends lost 1 base and 7 bases respectively, with 16 bases between them. The CDR3 loop is CASSQVGGSLNEAFF. CDR3 sequence (DNA): TGCGCCAGCAGCCAAGTGGGTGGATCCCTTAATGAAGCTTTCTTT.

The V call is TRBV19, the J call TRBJ2-5; TRBD1 aligns across 7 bases. V shed 5 bases and J 2 bases; nucleotides not matched to a gene: 2. Germline V gives CDR1 LNHDA, CDR2 SQIVND (reference sequence). The CDR3 spans 13 residues. CDR3 in amino acids: CASSGDRQETQYF. DNA for the CDR3: TGTGCCAGTAGTGGGGACAGACAAGAGACCCAGTACTTC.

The chain has TRBV20-1 and TRBJ1-2; TRBD1 might be the D (5 bases). Germline CDR1 is DFQATT and CDR2 is SNEGSKA (reference sequence). The CDR3 consists of 15 residues. V shed 3 bases and J shed 7 bases, with 21 bases lying between them. The CDR3 DNA follows: TGCAGTGCTAGTGGTCCGGGGCGGGCTGGTGTTGGCTACACCTTC. Its translation is CSASGPGRAGVGYTF.

This clone was seen only once. The chain joins TRBV6-5 to TRBJ1-1; D may be TRBD1 (5 bases). The germline gives CDR1 MNHEY, CDR2 SVGAGI. Trimming removed 10 bases from V and 2 bases from J, with 17 bases in between. The CDR3 is 14 residues long. The CDR3 nucleotides read TGTGCCACCTCCCGGGGCAATGGTAACACTGAAGCTTTCTTT. Protein: CATSRGNGNTEAFF.

The CDR3, as DNA: TGTGCCAGCCGCCTGGGAGGGCAAGAGACCCAGTACTTC. Translation: CASRLGGQETQYF. This chain connects TRBV27 to TRBJ2-5; 7 bases are shared with TRBD2. This CDR3 has 13 amino acids. Germline V CDR1 and CDR2: MNHEY, SMNVEV (reference sequence). Unmatched junction bases numbered 5, after V lost 8 bases and J lost 2 bases.

V and J are TRBV4-3 and TRBJ1-3; D gene unclear. Germline V gene sequence: CDR1 LGHNA, CDR2 YSLEER. The CDR3 runs 13 residues. The germline V and J ends were trimmed by 1 base and 4 bases, with 5 bases remaining between them. The CDR3 bases are TGCGCCAGCAGCCAAGGAACCGGAAACACCATATATTTT. Its protein product is CASSQGTGNTIYF.

This clone was observed once. The rearrangement joins TRBV20-1 to TRBJ1-2; no reliable D call. CDR1 and CDR2 (germline): DFQATT, SNEGSKA (reference sequence). The CDR3 sequence is 11 residues long. V was trimmed by 3 bases and J by 6 bases, leaving 8 bases between them. The CDR3: CSASPVNGYTF. CDR3 nucleotides: TGCAGTGCTAGTCCCGTGAATGGCTACACCTTC.

The chain uses TRBV12-3 or TRBV12-4 and TRBJ1-6; D might be TRBD1 (5 bases). V lost 4 bases and J lost 12, with 13 bases in between. The CDR3 extends over 13 amino acids. The chain's CDR3 is CASSSTGTRPLHF. CDR3 coding DNA: TGTGCCAGCAGTTCTACCGGGACCAGACCCCTCCACTTT.

The rearrangement links TRBV30 to TRBJ2-1, with TRBD2 matching 7 bases. The CDR3 consists of 13 residues. Per the germline V gene, CDR1 is GTSNPN and CDR2 is SVGIG (reference sequence). Trimming removed 4 bases from V and 9 bases from J; junction bases left unmatched: 9. The DNA for the CDR3 is TGTGCCTGGACCTGGACTAGTTCGGGTGAGCAGTTCTTC. Translated, it gives CAWTWTSSGEQFF.

The genes are TRBV6-2 or TRBV6-3 and TRBJ2-3; D uncertain. The CDR3 spans 16 residues. In germline, CDR1 is MNHEY, CDR2 SVGEGT. Trimming took off 6 bases at V and 1 base at J, with 17 bases between the two ends. The CDR3 sequence: CASSPTPGRRTDTQYF. The CDR3 DNA sequence: TGTGCCAGCAGCCCTACTCCGGGCCGACGCACAGATACGCAGTATTTT.

V is TRBV14 and J is TRBJ1-1; 10 bases are shared with TRBD1. The germline CDR1 and CDR2 sequences are SGHDN and FVKESK. The CDR3 loop spans 19 amino acids. J gave up 1 base and V 0 bases, and 11 bases lay outside the gene matches. The CDR3 sequence: CASSQDYVRDRGWNTEAFF. Here the CDR3 DNA reads TGTGCCAGCAGCCAAGATTATGTTCGGGACAGGGGCTGGAACACTGAAGCTTTCTTT.

V and J are TRBV2 and TRBJ2-7; 13 bases fit TRBD2. Per germline, CDR1 SNHLY and CDR2 FYNNEI. This CDR3 region has 14 residues. V shed 7 bases, J shed 6 bases, and the junction held 6 bases outside the gene matches. The CDR3 region has the DNA TGTGCCAGCAAGGGACTAGCGGGATCAGGCGAGCAGTACTTC. It translates to CASKGLAGSGEQYF.

The chain carries TRBV6-5 and TRBJ1-2; no clear D gene. The CDR3 is 13 amino acids. CDR1 is MNHEY and CDR2 is SVGAGI in the germline V gene. The germline V and J ends were trimmed by 6 bases and 1 base, with 9 bases remaining between them. CDR3 amino acids: CASSRTLNYGYTF. The CDR3 DNA reads TGTGCCAGCAGCCGAACTCTTAACTATGGCTACACCTTC.

The rearrangement uses TRBV5-4 and TRBJ2-2; TRBD2 is a possible D gene (5 bases). Trimming took 1 base from V and 5 from J, leaving 12 bases between them. Germline V gene data show CDR1 as SGHNT and CDR2 as YYREEE (reference sequence). CDR3 length equals 15 residues. The DNA for the CDR3 is TGTGCCAGCAGCTTGTTTAGCGTCGGGACCGGGGAGCTGTTTTTT. It yields the protein CASSLFSVGTGELFF.

This chain joins TRBV28 and TRBJ1-5, with D hard to call. Deletions cut 7 bases from V and 4 bases from J, with 11 bases between. Germline V CDR1 and CDR2: MDHEN, SYDVKM. This CDR3 comprises 13 residues. The CDR3 here is CASKVRLNQPQHF. CDR3 DNA: TGTGCCAGCAAAGTCCGCCTAAATCAGCCCCAGCATTTT. The entire variable domain, with the rest obtained from reference TRBV28 and TRBJ1-5, is as follows: DVKVTQSSRYLVKRTGEKVFLECVQDMDHENMFWYRQDPGLGLRLIYFSYDVKMKEKGDIPEGYSVSREKKERFSLILESASTNQTSMYLCASKVRLNQPQHFGDGTRLSIL.

V gene TRBV14 combines with J gene TRBJ2-1, with 11 nucleotides matching TRBD2. Germline CDR1 and CDR2: SGHDN and FVKESK. This CDR3 is 12 amino acids long. Trimming at V came to 4 bases and at J to 12 bases, leaving 2 bases not matched to a gene. CDR3 nucleotides: TGTGCCAGCAGCCCTCTAGCGGGAGGGCAGTTCTTC. Protein product: CASSPLAGGQFF.

This rearrangement joins TRBV28 to TRBJ2-1; 7 bases match TRBD1. Trimming at V came to 10 bases and at J to 6 bases, leaving 9 bases not matched to a gene. The length of the CDR3 is 13 residues. In germline, CDR1 is MDHEN, CDR2 SYDVKM. The CDR3 DNA reads as TGTGCCATCGAGGGGGCGATTGGCAATGAGCAGTTCTTC. Protein: CAIEGAIGNEQFF. Together with reference TRBV28 and TRBJ2-1, the CDR3 gives the full variable domain: DVKVTQSSRYLVKRTGEKVFLECVQDMDHENMFWYRQDPGLGLRLIYFSYDVKMKEKGDIPEGYSVSREKKERFSLILESASTNQTSMYLCAIEGAIGNEQFFGPGTRLTVL.

Concerning this clone itself: Since no conserved phenylalanine or tryptophan closes the CDR3, a read error is the likely cause. Because the CDR3's place on the DNA is in doubt, the DNA is left out and the CDR3 is given as listed by TCRdb. The chain couples TRBV6-5 to TRBJ1-2. CDR1 and CDR2 (germline): MNHEY, SVGAGI. Counting both end residues, the CDR3 totals 13 amino acids. CDR3 region: CASRNNRWGDNTL.

The gene calls are TRBV6-2 or TRBV6-3 and TRBJ2-1; D is unclear. V was trimmed by 5 bases and J by 9 bases, leaving 8 bases between them. The CDR3 contains 11 residues. Germline CDR1 is MNHEY and CDR2 is SVGEGT. The CDR3 DNA reads as TGTGCCAGCAGTCATTCGGGTGAGCAGTTCTTC. It translates to CASSHSGEQFF.

For the CDR3, the DNA is TGTGCCAGCAGCTTAGAAGGACAGGGTCCCTACGAGCAGTACTTC. Protein: CASSLEGQGPYEQYF. This sequence joins TRBV7-2 and TRBJ2-7, with 8 bases lining up with TRBD1. V lost 1 base and J lost 2; bases outside the gene matches: 4. Germline lookup yields CDR1 SGHTA and CDR2 FQGNSA. The CDR3 runs to 15 residues.

V usage is TRBV19 and J usage is TRBJ1-1; D is perhaps TRBD1 (5 bases). V lost 5 bases and J lost 3, with 10 bases in between. The length of the CDR3 is 13 residues. Germline V gene data show CDR1 as LNHDA and CDR2 as SQIVND (reference sequence). The CDR3 coding sequence is TGTGCCAGTAGTGTCGGGGGGTACACTGAAGCTTTCTTT. This codes for CASSVGGYTEAFF.

This clone was seen once. The chain couples TRBV28 to TRBJ1-2; possible D gene TRBD1, 5 bases. Trimming stripped 6 bases from V and 2 bases from J, with 16 bases between. Germline CDR1 MDHEN, CDR2 SYDVKM. This CDR3 region has 15 residues. The CDR3 region is CASSQRQIKNYGYTF. CDR3 DNA sequence: TGTGCCAGCAGCCAAAGACAGATTAAAAACTATGGCTACACCTTC.

The chain employs TRBV5-4 and TRBJ1-3; 8 nucleotides line up with TRBD1. V was clipped by 2 bases and J by 4 bases; unmatched bases: 5. The V gene's germline CDR1 is SGHNT and CDR2 YYREEE (reference sequence). CDR3 size: 15 residues. CDR3 coding DNA: TGTGCCAGCAGCTTACCAGGGGGCAACGGAAACACCATATATTTT. Protein: CASSLPGGNGNTIYF.

The rearrangement links TRBV5-8 to TRBJ1-5; TRBD1 matches 7 bases. CDR1 is SGHTS and CDR2 is YDEGEE in the germline V gene. V shed 4 bases and J 5 bases; nucleotides not matched to a gene: 12. The CDR3 runs to 16 residues. The chain's CDR3 is CASSRGGDSTYQPQHF. The CDR3 DNA sequence: TGTGCCAGCAGCCGCGGGGGGGACAGCACCTATCAGCCCCAGCATTTT.

As DNA, the CDR3 is TGTGCCAGTAGTATAGGAAGGGCAGTCTACGAGCAGTACTTC. Translating it yields CASSIGRAVYEQYF. This chain connects TRBV19 to TRBJ2-7; no firm D call. Germline values: CDR1 LNHDA, CDR2 SQIVND (reference sequence). V lost 1 base and J 3 bases, leaving 10 bases between the germline ends. The CDR3 is 14 amino acids. The whole variable domain, filled in from reference TRBV19 and TRBJ2-7, reads DGGITQSPKYLFRKEGQNVTLSCEQNLNHDAMYWYRQDPGQGLRLIYYSQIVNDFQKGDIAEGYSVSREKKESFPLTVTSAQKNPTAFYLCASSIGRAVYEQYFGPGTRLTVT.

This sequence joins TRBV6-6 and TRBJ1-3; weak D call: TRBD1 (6 bases). V was cut by 6 bases and J by 6 bases, with 12 bases left in between. The CDR3 covers 13 residues. CDR1 is MNHNY and CDR2 is SVGAGI in the germline V gene (reference sequence). The CDR3 bases are TGTGCCAGCAGCCGACAGGAACTAAACACCATATATTTT. This encodes CASSRQELNTIYF.

The CDR3 loop reads CASSLSEGLNEKLFF. CDR3 DNA sequence: TGTGCCAGCAGCTTGTCCGAGGGGCTAAATGAAAAACTGTTTTTT. The gene calls are TRBV5-6 and TRBJ1-4; possibly TRBD1 for D (5 bases). This CDR3 is built from 15 residues. Germline V gives CDR1 SGHDT, CDR2 YYEEEE. V was cut by 1 base and J by 5 bases, with 12 bases left in between.